This entry describes one T cell receptor beta chain. This record belongs to a study of CD8+CD57+ T cells in acquired aplastic anemia. Study details: Sorted CD4+ and CD8+ cells yielded DNA averaging around 3.2 ug. Healthy donors averaged around 10 million reads for CD4+ cells.

Looked up from germline, CDR1 is SGHKS and CDR2 is YYEKEE (reference sequence). The CDR3 extends over 16 amino acids. The germline V and J ends were trimmed by 1 base and 0 bases, with 14 bases remaining between them. Genomic DNA served as template for TCR beta VDJ and CDR3 profiling. MiXCR, applied by TCRdb to the reads, yields one record per CDR3 protein. Counted here are about 170,000 distinct CDR3 sequences, about three fifths occurring once; the ten biggest clones make up about 41%. The TCR originated in a human donor in good health. This sequence joins TRBV5-5 and TRBJ2-7, with TRBD1 as a possible D gene (6 bases). Material: sorted CD4+, CD8+, or CD8+CD57+ T cells (not recorded which) from PBMCs. CDR3 nucleotide sequence: TGTGCCAGCAGCTTGAACAGGGCCACGAGCTCCTACGAGCAGTACTTC. This encodes CASSLNRATSSYEQYF.